Shown below are 26 T cell receptor beta chains from a single sample sequenced in a study of Ad26.COV2.S vaccination and SARS-CoV-2 variants. Stated treatment: about 20 received Ad26.COV2.S at low or high dose, single or two shots; 5 received placebo; per-sample allocation not given. Material that was analyzed had been drawn on day 63 after the first vaccine or placebo injection. Method: immunoSEQ multiplex PCR; TCRdb's copy keeps in-frame clones and lacks some. The sample comprises over 250,000 clones, around 87% of which are singletons, and about 3.6% rests with the top ten. This material consisted of peripheral blood, taken in a trial of Ad26.COV2.S vaccine versus placebo. The receptors shown here come from a person between 18 and 65 years old who received the Ad26.COV2.S COVID-19 vaccine or a placebo.

V gene TRBV3-1 (or the pseudogene TRBV3-2) combines with J gene TRBJ2-1, with 10 bases lining up with TRBD2. The V gene's germline CDR1 is LGHDT and CDR2 YNNKEL (reference sequence). This CDR3 region has 15 residues. Germline trimming cut 10 bases from V and 6 bases from J; bases unmatched to any gene: 12. CDR3 sequence: CATDDGLAGVNEQFF. CDR3 DNA: TGTGCCACCGACGACGGGCTAGCGGGAGTCAATGAGCAGTTCTTC.

This clone is a singleton in its sample. CDR3 residues: CASSGTGTGYYEQYF. CDR3 DNA: TGTGCCAGCAGTGGGACCGGGACAGGCTACTACGAGCAGTACTTC. The V call is TRBV25-1, the J call TRBJ2-7; TRBD1 matches at 8 bases. J gave up 3 bases and V 4 bases, and 8 bases lay outside the gene matches. CDR1 and CDR2 (germline): MGHDK, SYGVNS. The CDR3 contains 15 residues.

The genes are TRBV5-5 and TRBJ1-1; D gene ambiguous. Germline assignment: CDR1 SGHKS and CDR2 YYEKEE (reference sequence). Trimming took 3 bases from V and 1 from J, leaving 7 bases between them. The CDR3 length is 13 residues. CDR3 sequence reads: CASSSDWNTEAFF. The CDR3 DNA is TGTGCCAGCAGCTCCGACTGGAACACTGAAGCTTTCTTT. Variable domain in full (rest from reference TRBV5-5 and TRBJ1-1): DAGVTQSPTHLIKTRGQQVTLRCSPISGHKSVSWYQQVLGQGPQFIFQYYEKEERGRGNFPDRFSARQFPNYSSELNVNALLLGDSALYLCASSSDWNTEAFFGQGTRLTVV.

The J gene is TRBJ1-2, the V gene TRBV30; 7 positions agree with TRBD1. CDR1 and CDR2 from the germline V gene are GTSNPN and SVGIG (reference sequence). The CDR3 runs to 17 residues. Trimming at V came to 2 bases and at J to 0 bases, leaving 12 bases not matched to a gene. The CDR3: CAWSRGGGRITNYGYTF. The CDR3, as DNA: TGTGCCTGGAGTAGGGGAGGGGGCAGGATCACTAACTATGGCTACACCTTC.

The genes are TRBV3-1 (or the pseudogene TRBV3-2) and TRBJ1-2, with unresolved D. The V and J ends lost 4 bases and 4 bases respectively, with 16 bases between them. The germline CDR1 and CDR2 sequences are LGHDT and YNNKEL (reference sequence). The CDR3 sequence is 15 residues long. CDR3 loop: CASSPTVTDIYGYTF. The CDR3 region has the DNA TGTGCCAGCAGCCCTACCGTTACAGACATCTATGGCTACACCTTC.

The chain carries TRBV11-2 and TRBJ1-5, with no clear D. Germline loops: CDR1 SGHAT, CDR2 FQNNGV. The CDR3 length is 16 residues. V was cut by 2 bases and J by 3 bases, with 14 bases left in between. The CDR3 DNA is TGTGCCAGCAGCTTACGAGCGGATATGATCAATCAGCCCCAGCATTTT. This gives the protein CASSLRADMINQPQHF.

This sequence joins TRBV28 and TRBJ2-5, with D possibly called TRBD1 or TRBD2 (5 bases each). The CDR3 length is 15 residues. The germline V and J ends were trimmed by 4 bases and 3 bases, with 15 bases remaining between them. The germline V gene has CDR1 MDHEN and CDR2 SYDVKM. CDR3 sequence: CASSYEWGPKETQYF. CDR3 DNA: TGTGCCAGCAGTTACGAATGGGGACCCAAAGAGACCCAGTACTTC.

This chain connects TRBV5-1 to TRBJ1-2; 8 bases are a match to TRBD1. Germline lookup yields CDR1 SGHRS and CDR2 YFSETQ. This CDR3 region has 16 residues. V lost 0 bases, J lost 2 bases, and 6 bases stayed unmatched. The CDR3 DNA is TGCGCCAGCAGCTTGGCCCTCGGGACAGGCAACTATGGCTACACCTTC. Its protein is CASSLALGTGNYGYTF.

This chain connects TRBV27 to TRBJ1-1; D is perhaps TRBD1 (5 bases). Trimming removed 6 bases at V and 4 bases at J, with 18 bases between. CDR1 MNHEY and CDR2 SMNVEV come from the germline V gene (reference sequence). The CDR3 is 15 residues long. CDR3 nucleotides: TGTGCCAGCAGAGCCGCTGGGGGAGGGAGCACTGAAGCTTTCTTT. The encoded protein is CASRAAGGGSTEAFF.

The V call is TRBV3-1 (or the pseudogene TRBV3-2), the J call TRBJ1-2, with D perhaps TRBD1 (5 bases). The CDR3 is made up of 14 amino acids. Germline CDR1 and CDR2: LGHDT and YNNKEL (reference sequence). V was clipped by 6 bases and J by 4 bases, with 15 bases between them. The CDR3 coding sequence is TGTGCCAGCAGTCCTTCGACAGCCTCCTATGGCTACACCTTC. The encoded protein is CASSPSTASYGYTF.

The genes are TRBV10-1 and TRBJ2-5; D may be TRBD1 (6 bases). Per the germline V gene, CDR1 is WNHNN and CDR2 is SYGVQD (reference sequence). V was pared by 0 bases and J by 1 base, with 12 bases between. The CDR3 has 16 amino acids. This CDR3 reads CASSESRRGSQETQYF. The CDR3 DNA reads as TGCGCCAGCAGTGAGTCGCGCAGGGGCAGCCAAGAGACCCAGTACTTC.

The genes are TRBV2 and TRBJ1-2; TRBD1 agrees at 10 bases. This CDR3 has 14 residues. The ends lost 6 bases at V and 2 bases at J; junction bases unmatched: 3. Germline V gives CDR1 SNHLY, CDR2 FYNNEI. CDR3 region: CASRAGQGNYGYTF. The CDR3 nucleotides are TGTGCCAGCAGGGCGGGACAGGGGAACTATGGCTACACCTTC.

The chain uses TRBV6-2 or TRBV6-3 and TRBJ1-6; 8 positions match TRBD1. The V segment lost 6 bases and the J segment 9 bases; nucleotides outside the gene matches: 13. Germline CDR1 is MNHEY and CDR2 is SVGEGT. The CDR3 spans 16 residues. In DNA, the CDR3 is TGTGCCAGCAGCTTACTCGGACAGGGACTGGTTTCACCCCTCCACTTT. Translating gives CASSLLGQGLVSPLHF.

The chain recombines TRBV15 with TRBJ1-6, with D hard to call. The CDR3 sequence is 13 residues long. V lost 1 base, J lost 16 bases, and 14 bases lay in between. In germline, CDR1 is LNHNV, CDR2 YYDKDF (reference sequence). In nucleotides, the CDR3 is TGTGCCACCAGCAGAGTCGGGGATCCACGGCTCCACTTT. Protein: CATSRVGDPRLHF. Full variable domain (rest looked up from reference TRBV15 and TRBJ1-6): DAMVIQNPRYQVTQFGKPVTLSCSQTLNHNVMYWYQQKSSQAPKLLFHYYDKDFNNEADTPDNFQSRRPNTSFCFLDIRSPGLGDTAMYLCATSRVGDPRLHFGNGTRLTVT.

The CDR3: CASSLRVGETQYF. Here the CDR3 DNA reads TGTGCCAGCAGCCTCAGGGTAGGAGAGACCCAGTACTTC. The V and J genes are TRBV7-9 and TRBJ2-5; a weak D match, TRBD1 (5 bases). V was shortened by 5 bases and J by 4 bases, with 11 bases between the two germline ends. Germline values: CDR1 SEHNR, CDR2 FQNEAQ (reference sequence). This CDR3 contains 13 residues.

The chain is built from TRBV11-2 and TRBJ2-7; 9 bases match TRBD1. The CDR3 loop spans 14 amino acids. The ends lost 10 bases at V and 3 bases at J; junction bases unmatched: 10. The germline gives CDR1 SGHAT, CDR2 FQNNGV. CDR3 sequence reads: CATSPGTGFYEQYF. In DNA, the CDR3 is TGTGCCACCTCGCCGGGGACAGGGTTCTACGAGCAGTACTTC.

The table lists this clone with a count of one. The chain uses TRBV5-1 and TRBJ2-3; 9 nucleotides agree with TRBD1. CDR3 length: 19 amino acids. V shed 4 bases, J shed 1 base, and the junction held 16 bases outside the gene matches. Per germline, CDR1 SGHRS and CDR2 YFSETQ. CDR3: CASSTPGTGSVRGTDTQYF. DNA of the CDR3: TGCGCCAGCAGCACTCCCGGGACAGGGAGTGTTAGAGGCACAGATACGCAGTATTTT.

Points on this clone: Additional DNA sequences in this sample encode the identical CDR3. The chain joins TRBV5-4 to TRBJ2-2; tentative D call: TRBD1 (6 bases). The CDR3 consists of 17 residues. Germline CDR1 and CDR2: SGHNT and YYREEE (reference sequence). The ends were cut back, 0 bases at V and 2 bases at J, with 14 bases in the middle. The CDR3 nucleotides are TGTGCCAGCAGCTTGGGGGGCCGACAGGCTAACACCGGGGAGCTGTTTTTT. This gives the protein CASSLGGRQANTGELFF.

This rearrangement joins TRBV6-1 to TRBJ1-4; D gene unclear. Germline V gene lookup returns CDR1 MNHNS and CDR2 SASEGT. Trimming took 2 bases from V and 0 from J, leaving 10 bases between them. This CDR3 contains 16 residues. CDR3 in amino acids: CASSEIARTTNEKLFF. CDR3 nucleotides: TGTGCCAGCAGTGAAATCGCTCGAACAACTAATGAAAAACTGTTTTTT.

This rearrangement joins TRBV5-8 to TRBJ1-5; D perhaps matches TRBD1 (6 bases). The V end was cut by 1 base, the J end by 2 bases, with 10 bases between. The CDR3 consists of 15 residues. CDR1 SGHTS and CDR2 YDEGEE come from the germline V gene. Here the CDR3 reads CASSLTGWGNQPQHF. CDR3 bases: TGTGCCAGCAGCTTGACAGGGTGGGGCAATCAGCCCCAGCATTTT. The entire variable domain, with the rest obtained from reference TRBV5-8 and TRBJ1-5, is as follows: EAGVTQSPTHLIKTRGQQATLRCSPISGHTSVYWYQQALGLGLQFLLWYDEGEERNRGNFPPRFSGRQFPNYSSELNVNALELEDSALYLCASSLTGWGNQPQHFGDGTRLSIL.

The chain links TRBV3-1 (or the pseudogene TRBV3-2) to TRBJ2-7, with TRBD2 identical over 12 bases. CDR3 length: 15 amino acids. The V segment lost 5 bases and the J segment 4 bases; nucleotides outside the gene matches: 6. CDR1 and CDR2 (germline): LGHDT, YNNKEL (reference sequence). CDR3 sequence: CASSDGLAGPYEQYF. In DNA form, the CDR3 reads TGTGCCAGCAGCGACGGACTAGCGGGACCTTACGAGCAGTACTTC.

This chain joins TRBV20-1 and TRBJ2-3; 11 bases match TRBD1. This CDR3 contains 15 residues. Trimming cost V 3 bases and J 5 bases; bases outside gene matches: 7. Germline CDR1 DFQATT, CDR2 SNEGSKA (reference sequence). DNA for the CDR3: TGCAGTGCTAGTACGGACAGGGGGCAGGGAGATACGCAGTATTTT. Protein sequence: CSASTDRGQGDTQYF.

The V call is TRBV14, the J call TRBJ1-1; D not resolved. CDR1 is SGHDN, CDR2 FVKESK, per germline. There are 15 residues in the CDR3. Trimming removed 1 base at V and 3 bases at J, with 12 bases between. The DNA for the CDR3 is TGTGCCAGCAGCCAAGTTCTGATTGGTGACACTGAAGCTTTCTTT. Amino acids: CASSQVLIGDTEAFF.

This chain uses TRBV2 with TRBJ1-1, with D uncertain. From germline, CDR1 is SNHLY and CDR2 FYNNEI. The CDR3 contains 14 residues. Trimming removed 2 bases from V and 0 bases from J, with 7 bases in between. In nucleotides, the CDR3 is TGTGCCAGCAGTGAATCCGAAATGAACACTGAAGCTTTCTTT. Residues: CASSESEMNTEAFF.

This clone came up a few times. V usage is TRBV20-1 and J usage is TRBJ1-2, with 8 nucleotides matching TRBD1. The CDR3 is made up of 11 amino acids. The J segment lost 6 bases and the V segment lost 6 bases, leaving 3 bases of the junction unmatched. Germline CDR1 is DFQATT and CDR2 is SNEGSKA (reference sequence). Written as DNA, the CDR3 is TGCAGTGCGAGGACAGGGCATGGCTACACCTTC. Its translation: CSARTGHGYTF.

This chain connects TRBV19 to TRBJ1-1; a weak D match, TRBD1 (5 bases). The V gene's germline CDR1 is LNHDA and CDR2 SQIVND (reference sequence). The V end lost 5 bases, the J end lost 5 bases, and 9 bases lay between the germline ends. CDR3 length: 12 amino acids. CDR3 amino acids: CASSVGTTEAFF. The CDR3 coding sequence is TGTGCCAGTAGTGTGGGGACGACTGAAGCTTTCTTT. Based on the CDR3 plus reference TRBV19 and TRBJ1-1, the full variable domain is DGGITQSPKYLFRKEGQNVTLSCEQNLNHDAMYWYRQDPGQGLRLIYYSQIVNDFQKGDIAEGYSVSREKKESFPLTVTSAQKNPTAFYLCASSVGTTEAFFGQGTRLTVV.